Below, one T cell receptor beta chain is given with its context. The data originate from a study of blood T cell repertoires in COVID-19. The length of the CDR3 is 14 residues. Trimming at V came to 4 bases and at J to 9 bases, leaving 5 bases not matched to a gene. CDR1 and CDR2 (germline): LNHDA, SQIVND (reference sequence). The assay was immunoSEQ multiplex PCR, and TCRdb's table has in-frame clones only and misses some. The profile shows 210,000 or so clones, approximately 80% of them singletons. The V gene is TRBV19, the J gene TRBJ1-6; 8 bases match TRBD1. The sequence came from a man aged 30 to 45 with acute COVID-19. The sequenced material came from PBMCs or T cells enriched from blood (not recorded which). CDR3: CASSTPQGASPLHF. DNA of the CDR3: TGTGCCAGTAGTACTCCCCAGGGGGCTTCACCCCTCCACTTT.